This T cell receptor (beta chain) was identified in a study of T cell responses to AZD1222 COVID-19 vaccine. Regarding the study as a whole: It should be noted that donors were predominantly white British and more often female, and clonal diversity was possibly underestimated. Only six people who got AZD1222 tested seropositive at baseline.

Sequencing was performed with immunoSEQ multiplex PCR; in TCRdb, only in-frame clones are kept and a portion is missing. Among 120,000 or so clones listed, around 93% were seen once. Turning to this clone: Its specificity is not known.

Trimming took off 8 bases at V and 7 bases at J, with 12 bases between the two ends. In germline, CDR1 is MDHEN, CDR2 SYDVKM. The length of the CDR3 is 13 residues. The source was peripheral blood, collected on day 0 of AZD1222 vaccination. V gene TRBV28 combines with J gene TRBJ1-6; tentatively, D is TRBD1 (5 bases). The sequence came from an adult in good health. CDR3 region: CASQRGSNSPLHF. Here the CDR3 DNA reads TGTGCCAGCCAACGGGGGTCCAATTCACCCCTCCACTTT. The entire variable domain, with the rest obtained from reference TRBV28 and TRBJ1-6, is as follows: DVKVTQSSRYLVKRTGEKVFLECVQDMDHENMFWYRQDPGLGLRLIYFSYDVKMKEKGDIPEGYSVSREKKERFSLILESASTNQTSMYLCASQRGSNSPLHFGNGTRLTVT.